The present T cell receptor (beta chain) was sequenced within a study of T-cell memory formation after mild COVID-19. Concerning this clonotype: Its cognate antigen is unknown.

Germline-derived CDR1 and CDR2 are GTSNPN and SVGIG (reference sequence). CDR3 size: 13 residues. The V end lost 7 bases, the J end lost 1 base, and 13 bases lay between the germline ends. The authors produced TCR alpha and TCR beta cDNA libraries with sample barcodes and UMIs by 5'RACE using constant-segment primers. MiXCR, applied by TCRdb to the 5' RACE reads, yields one record per CDR3 protein. Of approximately 340,000 distinct CDR3 sequences in the sample, roughly 13% are singletons; the top ten hold about 21%. Study-wide points: Confirmation was lacking for SARS-CoV-2 specificity of second-wave clones that peaked on day 37.

The chain employs TRBV30 and TRBJ1-1; D is unclear. This TCR derives from a man between 18 and 35 years old who had mild COVID-19 (a few samples of this study predate the infection). Cell type and time point are not known. The sequenced material came from PBMCs or a T cell subset sorted from them (not recorded which). Here the CDR3 reads CALKGSWNTEAFF. CDR3 coding DNA: TGTGCCTTAAAGGGATCTTGGAACACTGAAGCTTTCTTT.